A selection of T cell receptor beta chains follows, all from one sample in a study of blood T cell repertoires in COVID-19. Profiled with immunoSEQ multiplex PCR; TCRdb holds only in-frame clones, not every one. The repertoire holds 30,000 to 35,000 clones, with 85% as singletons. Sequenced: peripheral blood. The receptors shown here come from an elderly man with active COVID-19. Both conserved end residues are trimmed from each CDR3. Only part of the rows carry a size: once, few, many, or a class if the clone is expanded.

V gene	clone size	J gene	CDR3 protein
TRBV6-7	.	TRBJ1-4	ASSRSGCSNEKLF
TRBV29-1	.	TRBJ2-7	SVEGGRDREGRQY
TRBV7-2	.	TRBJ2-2	ASSYRTSAGELF
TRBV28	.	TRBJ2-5	ASRSGTDILETQY
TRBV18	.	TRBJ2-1	ASSPLTGGSLSNEQF
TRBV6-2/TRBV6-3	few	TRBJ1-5	ASSSRGSNQPQH
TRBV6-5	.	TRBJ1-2	ASSRGYGYT
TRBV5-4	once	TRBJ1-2	ASSLRTTGQGVVYGYT
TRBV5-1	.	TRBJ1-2	ASSTSGAYGYT
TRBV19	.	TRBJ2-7	ASSQDRSLGEQY
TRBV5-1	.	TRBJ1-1	ASSFTGNTEAF
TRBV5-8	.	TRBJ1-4	ASSLGHINEKLF
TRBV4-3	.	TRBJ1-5	ASSQTTGAGQPQH
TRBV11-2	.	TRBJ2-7	ASSRSGGASYEQY
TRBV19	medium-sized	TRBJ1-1	ASSLGGRYTEAF
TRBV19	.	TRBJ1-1	ASSIGGVMNTEAF
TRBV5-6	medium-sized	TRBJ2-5	ASETSEQETQY
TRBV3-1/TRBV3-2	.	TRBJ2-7	ASSYPGLDLRGQY
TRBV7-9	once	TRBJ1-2	ASSLQGSYGYT
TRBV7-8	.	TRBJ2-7	ASSSGTLPYEQY